This T cell receptor beta chain was profiled in a study of identical twins. One entry per CDR3 protein results from TCRdb running MiXCR on the 5' RACE reads. The sample carries about 200,000 distinct CDR3 sequences, 6.5% recorded once. The data were also submitted as part of a second study, on T cells expressing NK-cell markers.

The clonotype originates from a woman under 30 in good health. The material sequenced was CD8+ T cells sorted from blood.

The chain's CDR3 is CAWRTGADRDEAFF. CDR3 nucleotide sequence: TGTGCCTGGAGAACGGGGGCAGACAGGGATGAAGCTTTCTTT. This chain uses TRBV30 with TRBJ1-1; TRBD1 matches at 7 bases. CDR3 length equals 14 residues. The J segment lost 7 bases and the V segment lost 3 bases, leaving 11 bases of the junction unmatched. In germline, CDR1 is GTSNPN, CDR2 SVGIG (reference sequence).